The entry below describes one T cell receptor (beta chain). Its matching antigen is unknown. The data belong to a study of graft-versus-host responses after intestinal transplantation. V gave up 4 bases and J gave up 3 bases; unmatched junction bases: 17. The CDR3 contains 19 residues. In germline, CDR1 is MDHEN, CDR2 SYDVKM. Method: immunoSEQ multiplex PCR; TCRdb's copy keeps in-frame clones and lacks some. Counted here are tens of thousands of clones, 70% to 90% occurring once; the ten biggest clones make up around 2.7%. Sequenced material: unstimulated CD8+ T cells sorted from spleen or lymph node cells, taken before intestinal transplant. This chain joins TRBV28 and TRBJ2-7, with TRBD2 matching 11 bases. This TCR came from a human donor who received an intestinal transplant. CDR3: CASSSKDRTSGPWDYEQYF. In nucleotides, the CDR3 is TGTGCCAGCAGTTCCAAGGACCGGACTAGCGGGCCCTGGGACTACGAGCAGTACTTC.